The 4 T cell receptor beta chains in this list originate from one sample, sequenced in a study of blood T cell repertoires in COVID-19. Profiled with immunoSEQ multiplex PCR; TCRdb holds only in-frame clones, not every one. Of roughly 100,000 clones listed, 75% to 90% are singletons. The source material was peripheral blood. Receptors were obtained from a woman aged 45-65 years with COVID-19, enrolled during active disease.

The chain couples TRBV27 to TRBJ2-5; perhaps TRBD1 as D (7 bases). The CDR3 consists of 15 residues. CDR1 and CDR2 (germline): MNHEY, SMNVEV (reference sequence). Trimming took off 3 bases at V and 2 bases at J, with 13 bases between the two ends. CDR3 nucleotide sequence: TGTGCCAGCAGTTTGGGGCAGGGGGGTCAAGAGACCCAGTACTTC. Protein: CASSLGQGGQETQYF.

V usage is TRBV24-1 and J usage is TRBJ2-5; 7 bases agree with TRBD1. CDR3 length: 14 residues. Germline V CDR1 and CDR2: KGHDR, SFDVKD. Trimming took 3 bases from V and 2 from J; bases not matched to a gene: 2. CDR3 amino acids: CATSDPGQQETQYF. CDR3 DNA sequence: TGTGCCACCAGTGATCCGGGACAGCAAGAGACCCAGTACTTC.

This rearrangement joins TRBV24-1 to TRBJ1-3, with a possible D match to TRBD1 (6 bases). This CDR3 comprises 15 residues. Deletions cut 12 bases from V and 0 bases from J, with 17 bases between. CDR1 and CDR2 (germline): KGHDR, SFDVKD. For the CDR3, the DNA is TGTGCCTTAGCGGGACACAACTACTCTGGAAACACCATATATTTT. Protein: CALAGHNYSGNTIYF.

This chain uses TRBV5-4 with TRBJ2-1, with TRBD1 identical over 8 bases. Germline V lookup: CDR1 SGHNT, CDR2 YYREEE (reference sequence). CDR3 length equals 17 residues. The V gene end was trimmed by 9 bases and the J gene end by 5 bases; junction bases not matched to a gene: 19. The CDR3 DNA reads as TGTGCCACCCGAACGCCGTCCGGGACAGGAATTAACAATGAGCAGTTCTTC. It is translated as CATRTPSGTGINNEQFF. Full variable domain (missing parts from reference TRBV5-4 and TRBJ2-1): ETGVTQSPTHLIKTRGQQVTLRCSSQSGHNTVSWYQQALGQGPQFIFQYYREEENGRGNFPPRFSGLQFPNYSSELNVNALELDDSALYLCATRTPSGTGINNEQFFGPGTRLTVL.